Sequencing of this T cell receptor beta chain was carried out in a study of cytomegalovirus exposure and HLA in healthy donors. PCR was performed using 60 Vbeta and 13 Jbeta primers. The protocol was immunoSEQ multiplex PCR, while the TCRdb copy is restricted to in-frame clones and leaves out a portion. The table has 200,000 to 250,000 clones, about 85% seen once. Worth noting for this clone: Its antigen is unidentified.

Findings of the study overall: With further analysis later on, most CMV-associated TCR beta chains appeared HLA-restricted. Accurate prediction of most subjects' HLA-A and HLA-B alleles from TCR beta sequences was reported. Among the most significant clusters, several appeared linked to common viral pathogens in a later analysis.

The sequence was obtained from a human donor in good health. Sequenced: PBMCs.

CDR3 coding DNA: TGCAGCGTTGCTTTAGCGGGACCTCAAGAGACCCAGTACTTC. Its translation is CSVALAGPQETQYF. The chain joins TRBV29-1 to TRBJ2-5; 8 bases agree with TRBD2. Trimming at V came to 4 bases and at J to 2 bases, leaving 6 bases not matched to a gene. This CDR3 is 14 amino acids long. Germline V gene data show CDR1 as SQVTM and CDR2 as ANQGSEA.